This TCR beta chain derives from a study of CD8 T cells in ankylosing spondylitis. Each CDR3 protein is one row after TCRdb ran MiXCR on the 5' RACE reads. The profile covers about 700,000 distinct CDR3 sequences, with 15% to 20% appearing a single time and about a fifth taken by the ten largest. Losses at the gene ends were 6 bases for V and 0 bases for J; bases not matched to a gene: 5. In germline, CDR1 is MNHNS, CDR2 SASEGT. There are 15 residues in the CDR3. Turning to this clonotype: Its antigen is as yet unknown.

Overall study findings and caveats: What appeared characteristic of ankylosing spondylitis blood was a TCR beta motif of fewer than ten highly homologous variants.

The source material was blood, either unsorted or a sorted T cell fraction (not recorded which). This sequence joins TRBV6-1 and TRBJ2-7; 10 nucleotides agree with TRBD1. This receptor was identified in a male donor with ankylosing spondylitis. As DNA, the CDR3 is TGTGCCAGCAGCCCGGACAGGGGGAACTCCTACGAGCAGTACTTC. It yields the protein CASSPDRGNSYEQYF.